The rows below give T cell receptor beta chains drawn from one sample of a study of blood T cell repertoires in COVID-19. Method: immunoSEQ multiplex PCR; TCRdb's copy keeps in-frame clones and lacks some. Seen here are about 300,000 clones, around 86% observed once, and the top ten hold approximately 12%. The sample was peripheral blood. The source is a human donor in a cohort sampled during active COVID-19. CDR3s leave out the opening cysteine and the closing phenylalanine or tryptophan. Each record gives: V gene, CDR3 protein.

>TRBV6-6
ASRTTGGAYGYT
>TRBV7-3
ASSPGRSTDTQY
>TRBV29-1
SVTTTGLVGETQY
>TRBV29-1
SVDRDNSYEQY
>TRBV7-9
ASSPFTRAGSYNEQF
>TRBV6-1
ASSERTGFGELF
>TRBV7-2
ASSPPGASRYEQY
>TRBV2
ASRDGRFNEQY
>TRBV7-9
ASSLQGQNYGYT
>TRBV6-5
ASSYLGQETQY
>TRBV11-2
ASSSLSGANVLT
>TRBV5-1
ASSLGASGRVAEQY
>TRBV7-2
ASSLGWTDYNEQF